This T cell receptor beta chain is drawn from a study of cytomegalovirus exposure and HLA in healthy donors. General study results and limits: Analyses of presence/absence relied on an assumption of roughly uniform sequencing depth across donors. TCR beta V- and J-gene trimming was later associated with a missense DCLRE1C variant.

Donors were ostensibly healthy at sampling, although undocumented immune exposures were probable. On this clone itself: What it recognizes is unknown.

The length of the CDR3 is 15 residues. Per the germline V gene, CDR1 is MGHRA and CDR2 is YSYEKL. The ends lost 4 bases at V and 7 bases at J; junction bases unmatched: 7. 13 Jbeta primers and 60 Vbeta primers were used for the PCR. Using immunoSEQ multiplex PCR, the repertoire was profiled, and TCRdb retains in-frame clones only, with some absent. This sample carries more than 110,000 clones, with less than 3.5% going to the ten biggest clones. This sequence joins TRBV4-1 and TRBJ2-1, with 10 positions matching TRBD1. Sequenced material: PBMCs. This TCR was recovered from a man aged 35-49 years in good health and CMV-seronegative. CDR3 coding DNA: TGCGCCAGCAGCCCTTCGAGACAGGGGGCGAATGAGCAGTTCTTC. Protein product: CASSPSRQGANEQFF.